This is a list of T cell receptor beta chains from one sample in a study of neoadjuvant anti-PD-1 for oral cavity cancer. Method: immunoSEQ multiplex PCR; TCRdb's copy keeps in-frame clones and lacks some. In the table there are some 22,000 clones, over 20% of which are singletons. Source: tumor tissue, taken after nivolumab (anti-PD-1) treatment. These receptors originate from a person aged 35-79 years with oral cavity squamous cell carcinoma. Each CDR3 is given with its conserved first and last residue. The D gene is left open where the match is weak. Only some rows state a clone size, as once, few, many or a class for expanded clones.

J: TRBJ1-3; V: TRBV5-6; size: few; D: TRBD1; DNA: TGTGCCAGCAGCTTAGGACAGGACTCTGGAAACACCATATATTTT; CDR3: CASSLGQDSGNTIYF
J: TRBJ2-7; V: TRBV7-9; size: .; D: .; DNA: TGTGCCAGCAGCTCCTTACAGGACTTCTACGAGCAGTACTTC; CDR3: CASSSLQDFYEQYF
J: TRBJ2-3; V: TRBV7-3; size: .; D: TRBD2; DNA: TGTGCCAGCAGCTTGGGACTAGTGGGCACAGATACGCAGTATTTT; CDR3: CASSLGLVGTDTQYF
J: TRBJ2-6; V: TRBV27; size: medium-sized; D: .; DNA: TGTGCCAGCAGTTTAGGCACACTCTCTGGGGCCAACGTCCTGACTTTC; CDR3: CASSLGTLSGANVLTF
J: TRBJ1-1; V: TRBV4-2; size: few; D: .; DNA: TGTGCCAGCAGCCAAGATCAGGAGGGGAGGGACACTGAAGCTTTCTTT; CDR3: CASSQDQEGRDTEAFF
J: TRBJ2-7; V: TRBV15; size: .; D: .; DNA: TGTGCCACCATCCAGCGGTTAGCGGCCCCCTCGTTCGAAATCTACGAGCAGTACTTC; CDR3: CATIQRLAAPSFEIYEQYF
J: TRBJ2-2; V: TRBV4-2; size: many; D: .; DNA: TGTGCCAGCAGCGCCTGGGATAGGGGCACCGGGGAGCTGTTTTTT; CDR3: CASSAWDRGTGELFF
J: TRBJ1-6; V: TRBV9; size: .; D: .; DNA: TGTGCCAGCAGCTTGGGGGGGGTTTCACCCCTCCACTTT; CDR3: CASSLGGVSPLHF
J: TRBJ2-3; V: TRBV6-6; size: few; D: TRBD1; DNA: TGTGCCAGCAGTCCCCGGACAGGGTTAGATACGCAGTATTTT; CDR3: CASSPRTGLDTQYF
J: TRBJ2-3; V: TRBV5-4; size: few; D: TRBD1; DNA: TGTGCCAGCAGCTTACAGGGGAGCACAGATACGCAGTATTTT; CDR3: CASSLQGSTDTQYF
J: TRBJ2-5; V: TRBV18; size: .; D: TRBD2; DNA: TGTGCCAGCTCACCCACAAAACTAGCGAGGGAGACCCAGTACTTC; CDR3: CASSPTKLARETQYF
J: TRBJ2-2; V: TRBV5-6; size: many; D: .; DNA: TGTGCCAGCAGCTTGGGGCCGAACACCGGGGAGCTGTTTTTT; CDR3: CASSLGPNTGELFF
J: TRBJ1-2; V: TRBV9; size: .; D: .; DNA: TGTGCCAGCAGCGTAGGGGGTTATGGCTACACCTTC; CDR3: CASSVGGYGYTF
J: TRBJ2-5; V: TRBV5-1; size: few; D: .; DNA: TGCGCCAGCAGCCCCTCGGGACCCCAAGAGACCCAGTACTTC; CDR3: CASSPSGPQETQYF
J: TRBJ2-2; V: TRBV6-5; size: .; D: .; DNA: TGTGCCAGCAACCCTGACACCGGGGAGCTGTTTTTT; CDR3: CASNPDTGELFF
J: TRBJ2-7; V: TRBV4-1; size: many; D: .; DNA: TGTGCCAGCAGCCAAGAGTATGCAGACTCCTACGAGCAGTACTTC; CDR3: CASSQEYADSYEQYF
J: TRBJ1-5; V: TRBV4-2; size: few; D: .; DNA: TGTGCCAGCAGCCAAGATGGAACAAGTATGGGACAGCCCCAGCATTTT; CDR3: CASSQDGTSMGQPQHF
J: TRBJ2-3; V: TRBV5-1; size: few; D: TRBD1; DNA: TGCGCCAGCAGCCGAGGGGATACAGGGGGCACAGATACGCAGTATTTT; CDR3: CASSRGDTGGTDTQYF
J: TRBJ2-7; V: TRBV2; size: .; D: TRBD1; DNA: TGTGCCAGCAGTGGGACAGGACGATATTACGAGCAGTACTTC; CDR3: CASSGTGRYYEQYF
J: TRBJ2-3; V: TRBV7-3; size: many; D: .; DNA: TGTGCCAGCAGCCCGAGGAGCGCGAGCACAGATACGCAGTATTTT; CDR3: CASSPRSASTDTQYF
J: TRBJ1-2; V: TRBV10-2; size: many; D: TRBD1; DNA: TGCGCCAGCAGGGACCGGGACAGCGGGCCGCGGGACACCTTC; CDR3: CASRDRDSGPRDTF
J: TRBJ2-1; V: TRBV7-3; size: few; D: TRBD1; DNA: TGTGCCAGTAATACAGGGGGCCGTGGCAATGAGCAGTTCTTC; CDR3: CASNTGGRGNEQFF
J: TRBJ2-2; V: TRBV19; size: few; D: .; DNA: TGTGCCAGTTCAAGAGACGGGGGTACCGGGGAGCTGTTTTTT; CDR3: CASSRDGGTGELFF
J: TRBJ1-1; V: TRBV4-2; size: many; D: TRBD1; DNA: TGTGCCAGCAGCCAAGCATCAGGGGGCACTGAAGCTTTCTTT; CDR3: CASSQASGGTEAFF
J: TRBJ2-7; V: TRBV25-1; size: few; D: .; DNA: TGTGCCAGCAGTGTGCGAGCGGGCCCCTCCTACGAGCAGTACTTC; CDR3: CASSVRAGPSYEQYF
J: TRBJ1-1; V: TRBV5-1; size: .; D: .; DNA: TGCGCCAGCAGCATGGGCGGTATGGGCACTGAAGCTTTCTTT; CDR3: CASSMGGMGTEAFF
J: TRBJ2-5; V: TRBV9; size: many; D: TRBD2; DNA: TGTGCCAGCAGCGTGGATAGCGGGCGTGGAGAGACCCAGTACTTC; CDR3: CASSVDSGRGETQYF
J: TRBJ1-5; V: TRBV18; size: few; D: TRBD1; DNA: TGTGCCAGCTCACGGGACAGAACCCATCAGCCCCAGCATTTT; CDR3: CASSRDRTHQPQHF
J: TRBJ2-1; V: TRBV5-1; size: few; D: .; DNA: TGCGCCAGCAGCCCGGGGGTGGACAATGAGCAGTTCTTC; CDR3: CASSPGVDNEQFF
J: TRBJ1-1; V: TRBV29-1; size: .; D: .; DNA: TGCAGCGTTGAAGAATGGCAGGGTGCGGTAGCTTTCTTT; CDR3: CSVEEWQGAVAFF
J: TRBJ2-5; V: TRBV10-3; size: few; D: TRBD2; DNA: TGTGCCATCACCGATCCTAGCGGGAGTCGGGAGACCCAGTACTTC; CDR3: CAITDPSGSRETQYF
J: TRBJ2-5; V: TRBV7-3; size: few; D: .; DNA: TGTGCCAGCAGCGTCCAAGAGACCCAGTACTTC; CDR3: CASSVQETQYF
J: TRBJ2-2; V: TRBV4-2; size: .; D: .; DNA: TGTGCCAGCAGCCAAGGGGTTGGAGGGTGGACCGGGGAGCTGTTTTTT; CDR3: CASSQGVGGWTGELFF
J: TRBJ2-1; V: TRBV5-1; size: .; D: TRBD2; DNA: TGCGCCAGCAGCTTGACCACTAGCGGGAGGGGGCATGAGCAGTTCTTC; CDR3: CASSLTTSGRGHEQFF
J: TRBJ2-3; V: TRBV28; size: .; D: .; DNA: TGTGCCAGTTGCGGGATTAGCACAGATACGCAGTATTTT; CDR3: CASCGISTDTQYF
J: TRBJ2-7; V: TRBV18; size: once; D: .; DNA: TGTGCCAGCTCACCACCGAGTAGGACAGCCTACGAGCAGTACTTC; CDR3: CASSPPSRTAYEQYF
J: TRBJ2-2; V: TRBV5-4; size: few; D: .; DNA: TGTGCCAGCAGCTTGGCCGGGGTGCTCGGCGGCGGGGAGCTGTTTTTT; CDR3: CASSLAGVLGGGELFF
J: TRBJ2-7; V: TRBV28; size: few; D: TRBD2; DNA: TGTGCCAGCAGTGGACTTAGCGGGGTCTCCTACGAGCAGTACTTC; CDR3: CASSGLSGVSYEQYF
J: TRBJ1-5; V: TRBV6-1; size: .; D: TRBD1; DNA: TGTGCCAGTGGACAGGGGAATCAGCCCCAGCATTTT; CDR3: CASGQGNQPQHF
J: TRBJ1-2; V: TRBV5-4; size: .; D: TRBD1; DNA: TGTGCCAGCAGTCAGGACAGGATCTATGGCTACACCTTC; CDR3: CASSQDRIYGYTF
J: TRBJ2-1; V: TRBV2; size: .; D: .; DNA: TGTGCCAGCAGCAGCGGAGCGACCTCCTACAATGAGCAGTTCTTC; CDR3: CASSSGATSYNEQFF
J: TRBJ2-5; V: TRBV27; size: few; D: .; DNA: TGTGCCAGCAGTCCTCAATCGGGACCGCAGAAGACCCAGTACTTC; CDR3: CASSPQSGPQKTQYF
J: TRBJ2-5; V: TRBV15; size: .; D: .; DNA: TGTGCCACCAGCACGATAGAGACCCAGTACTTC; CDR3: CATSTIETQYF
J: TRBJ2-3; V: TRBV11-3; size: .; D: TRBD1; DNA: TGTGCCAGCAGCTTTGGACAGGGGAGCACAGATACGCAGTATTTT; CDR3: CASSFGQGSTDTQYF
J: TRBJ1-1; V: TRBV18; size: .; D: .; DNA: TGTGCCAGCTCACCAAAGGGACAGAACACTGAAGCTTTCTTT; CDR3: CASSPKGQNTEAFF
J: TRBJ2-1; V: TRBV27; size: .; D: .; DNA: TGTGCCAGCAGTTACTACAGGGTCGCCTACAATGAGCAGTTCTTC; CDR3: CASSYYRVAYNEQFF
J: TRBJ1-2; V: TRBV5-6; size: .; D: .; DNA: TGTGCCAGCAGCTTTCTCGCGGGCCGGTCTGGCTACACCTTC; CDR3: CASSFLAGRSGYTF
J: TRBJ1-2; V: TRBV28; size: few; D: TRBD1; DNA: TGTGCCAGCAGTTTATTTTTGGGACAGGGGATGGGCTACACCTTC; CDR3: CASSLFLGQGMGYTF
J: TRBJ1-5; V: TRBV7-8; size: .; D: .; DNA: TGTGCCAGCAGTGGCTCGGCCCTGGAGCAGCCCCAGCATTTT; CDR3: CASSGSALEQPQHF
J: TRBJ2-7; V: TRBV6-5; size: few; D: TRBD1; DNA: TGTGCCAGCACTCCGGGACAGGGAGTCTACGAGCAGTACTTC; CDR3: CASTPGQGVYEQYF
J: TRBJ1-5; V: TRBV5-1; size: .; D: .; DNA: TGCGCCAGCAGCTTGGGTGAGAGGCGGTTCAATCAGCCCCAGCATTTT; CDR3: CASSLGERRFNQPQHF
J: TRBJ2-3; V: TRBV19; size: .; D: TRBD1; DNA: TGTGCCAGTAGTATGGGACAGATCACAGATACGCAGTATTTT; CDR3: CASSMGQITDTQYF
J: TRBJ1-5; V: TRBV30; size: few; D: TRBD1; DNA: TGTGCCTGGAGCTCAGGACAGGGCCAACAGCCCCAGCATTTT; CDR3: CAWSSGQGQQPQHF